One sample yielded the 12 T cell receptor beta chains listed below, sequenced in a study of T cell responses to AZD1222 COVID-19 vaccine. Sequencing used immunoSEQ multiplex PCR; TCRdb keeps in-frame clones, though not all of them. The sample carries 180,000 or so clones, roughly 90% recorded once. The sample here was peripheral blood, taken 28 days after the second AZD1222 dose. These receptors were collected from an adult who received the AZD1222 COVID-19 vaccine.

The chain uses TRBV6-5 and TRBJ2-1; D gene ambiguous. The CDR3 covers 14 residues. The germline V gene encodes CDR1 MNHEY and CDR2 SVGAGI. Trimming pared 7 bases from V and 4 bases from J, leaving 14 bases between. The CDR3 protein is CASIKTLPYNEQFF. In DNA form, the CDR3 reads TGTGCCAGCATCAAGACACTACCTTACAATGAGCAGTTCTTC.

V is TRBV4-1 and J is TRBJ2-7; no reliable D call. This CDR3 is 15 amino acids long. V was trimmed by 4 bases and J by 1 base, leaving 14 bases between them. CDR1 and CDR2 (germline): MGHRA, YSYEKL. CDR3 amino acids: CASSPLPVGSYEQYF. The DNA for the CDR3 is TGCGCCAGCAGCCCCCTCCCCGTGGGATCCTACGAGCAGTACTTC.

The table lists this clone with a count of one. The rearrangement links TRBV6-5 to TRBJ1-3, with D hard to call. Trimming took off 7 bases at V and 4 bases at J, with 11 bases between the two ends. In germline, CDR1 is MNHEY, CDR2 SVGAGI. This CDR3 spans 13 amino acids. In nucleotides, the CDR3 is TGTGCCAGCACTTCGCCAGCCGGAAACACCATATATTTT. Translated, it gives CASTSPAGNTIYF.

CDR3 DNA sequence: TGTGCCAGCACAACCGGGACAGGGGTTTACGCTTTCTTT. Its protein product is CASTTGTGVYAFF. This rearrangement joins TRBV2 to TRBJ1-1; 10 bases fit TRBD1. The V gene end was trimmed by 7 bases and the J gene end by 11 bases; junction bases not matched to a gene: 10. Per germline, CDR1 SNHLY and CDR2 FYNNEI. The CDR3 spans 13 residues.

V is TRBV7-8 and J is TRBJ1-2, with no clear D. Trimming removed 5 bases from V and 0 bases from J, with 13 bases in between. Germline CDR1 SGHVS, CDR2 FQNEAQ. The CDR3 covers 15 residues. The CDR3 bases are TGTGCCAGCAGCGCCGCCATCAAGGCTAACTATGGCTACACCTTC. Residues: CASSAAIKANYGYTF.

The chain recombines TRBV6-2 or TRBV6-3 with TRBJ2-7, with D perhaps assigned TRBD1 or TRBD2 (5 bases each). CDR3 length: 14 residues. The germline CDR1 and CDR2 sequences are MNHEY and SVGEGT. V was clipped by 6 bases and J by 0 bases, with 12 bases between them. This CDR3 reads CASRYAGSSYEQYF. In DNA, the CDR3 is TGTGCCAGCAGGTACGCAGGGAGCTCCTACGAGCAGTACTTC.

About this clone: This specimen includes other DNA sequences encoding the same CDR3. This rearrangement joins TRBV5-1 to TRBJ2-1; no definite D call. The germline V and J ends were trimmed by 5 bases and 0 bases, with 6 bases remaining between them. CDR1 and CDR2 from the germline V gene are SGHRS and YFSETQ. The CDR3 runs 13 residues. The DNA for the CDR3 is TGCGCCAGCAGTTTGAGCTCCTACAATGAGCAGTTCTTC. Protein product: CASSLSSYNEQFF.

CDR3 protein: CASSPRRGANTEAFF. In nucleotides, the CDR3 is TGTGCCAGCTCACCCCGAAGGGGGGCGAACACTGAAGCTTTCTTT. The chain links TRBV18 to TRBJ1-1; D might be TRBD1 (6 bases). This CDR3 contains 15 residues. V was pared by 3 bases and J by 1 base, with 12 bases between. CDR1 is KGHSH, CDR2 LQKENI, per germline.

The chain combines TRBV18 with TRBJ1-4; D may be TRBD1 (5 bases). This CDR3 comprises 13 residues. V was clipped by 0 bases and J by 8 bases, with 7 bases between them. Germline V CDR1 and CDR2: KGHSH, LQKENI. The CDR3 nucleotides read TGTGCCAGCTCACCACCGACAGTAGAAAAACTGTTTTTT. This gives the protein CASSPPTVEKLFF.

The table lists this clone with a count of one. This chain connects TRBV29-1 to TRBJ2-5, with D maybe TRBD2 (5 bases). Germline assignment: CDR1 SQVTM and CDR2 ANQGSEA. V gave up 5 bases and J gave up 4 bases, with 11 bases separating them. The CDR3 runs to 12 residues. For the CDR3, the DNA is TGCAGCGTTACCCGGGATCGAGAGACCCAGTACTTC. It encodes CSVTRDRETQYF.

The chain links TRBV19 to TRBJ1-5; 12 bases are a match to TRBD1. V was clipped by 5 bases and J by 6 bases; unmatched bases: 8. Germline loops: CDR1 LNHDA, CDR2 SQIVND (reference sequence). This CDR3 is 16 amino acids long. CDR3 nucleotide sequence: TGTGCCAGTAGTCGGGACAGGGGGCGAAGTGGTCAGCCCCAGCATTTT. It translates to CASSRDRGRSGQPQHF.

The V call is TRBV7-2, the J call TRBJ1-1; D remains ambiguous. The CDR3 runs to 12 residues. The germline V gene has CDR1 SGHTA and CDR2 FQGNSA. The germline V and J ends were trimmed by 1 base and 2 bases, with 2 bases remaining between them. The CDR3 nucleotides are TGTGCCAGCAGCTTAGTAAACACTGAAGCTTTCTTT. Amino acid sequence: CASSLVNTEAFF.